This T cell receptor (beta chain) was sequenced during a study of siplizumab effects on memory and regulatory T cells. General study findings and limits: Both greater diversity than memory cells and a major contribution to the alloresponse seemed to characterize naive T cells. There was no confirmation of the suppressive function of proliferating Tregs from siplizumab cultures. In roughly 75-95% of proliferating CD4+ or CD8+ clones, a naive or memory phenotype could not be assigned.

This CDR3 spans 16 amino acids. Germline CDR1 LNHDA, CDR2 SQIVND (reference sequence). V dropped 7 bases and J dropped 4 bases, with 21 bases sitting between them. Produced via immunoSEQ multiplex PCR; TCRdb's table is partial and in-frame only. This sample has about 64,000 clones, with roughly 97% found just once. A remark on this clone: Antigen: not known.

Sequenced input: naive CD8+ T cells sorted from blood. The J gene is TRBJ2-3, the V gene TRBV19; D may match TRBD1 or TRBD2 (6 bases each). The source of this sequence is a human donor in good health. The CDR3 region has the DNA TGTGCCAGTACCCCGGAGGGGGGTGGGGCCCCAGATACGCAGTATTTT. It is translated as CASTPEGGGAPDTQYF.